A single sample is the source of the 25 T cell receptor beta chains below, sequenced in a study of T cells in Graves' hyperthyroidism and ophthalmopathy. Regions amplified from RNA transcripts were the TCR beta CDR3 regions. In the first-round RT-PCR of the TCR CDR3, the HTBI primer set was used. One entry per CDR3 protein results from TCRdb running MiXCR on the multiplex PCR reads. The sample has some 490,000 distinct CDR3 sequences; roughly 16% are singletons. The sequenced sample was blood. Receptors originate from a woman aged 25 to 45 with Graves' ophthalmopathy.

Ten or more counts support this clonotype. CDR3 sequence reads: CATSDYGTGKLEQFF. The CDR3 region has the DNA TGTGCCACCAGTGACTATGGGACAGGGAAATTGGAGCAGTTCTTC. The J gene is TRBJ2-1, the V gene TRBV24-1; 9 bases match TRBD1. Germline V lookup: CDR1 KGHDR, CDR2 SFDVKD. V lost 4 bases and J lost 10; bases outside the gene matches: 10. The CDR3 sequence is 15 residues long.

This clonotype has only a few counts. This chain joins TRBV28 and TRBJ1-6, with a weak D call TRBD1 (5 bases). V was clipped by 5 bases and J by 8 bases, with 19 bases between them. CDR1 and CDR2 from the germline V gene are MDHEN and SYDVKM. The CDR3 covers 16 residues. CDR3 amino acids: CASSLLGGETYSPLHF. DNA for the CDR3: TGTGCCAGCAGTCTCCTCGGAGGGGAGACCTATTCACCCCTCCACTTT.

This clonotype was counted ten times or more. V is TRBV3-1 and J is TRBJ2-3, with 8 bases fitting TRBD2. This CDR3 comprises 16 residues. CDR1 and CDR2 from the germline V gene are LGHDT and YNNKEL (reference sequence). The ends lost 5 bases at V and 7 bases at J; junction bases unmatched: 14. The CDR3 region is CASSLHPTSDGNTQYF. The CDR3 DNA is TGTGCCAGCAGCTTACACCCGACTAGCGATGGAAATACGCAGTATTTT.

As to this clonotype: This may be a read error: a much more frequent sequence differs by one nucleotide. The chain links TRBV20-1 to TRBJ1-2; D is unclear. The V gene's germline CDR1 is DFQATT and CDR2 SNEGSKA (reference sequence). The germline V and J ends were trimmed by 0 bases and 4 bases, with 12 bases remaining between them. The CDR3 covers 14 residues. CDR3 residues: CSARDVRGVYGYTF. As DNA, the CDR3 is TGCAGTGCTAGAGATGTTCGGGGTGTCTATGGCTACACCTTC.

This clonotype has at least ten counts. The chain combines TRBV5-1 with TRBJ2-1, with 10 bases that match TRBD2. The CDR3 spans 15 residues. V shed 4 bases, J shed 4 bases, and the junction held 5 bases outside the gene matches. CDR1 and CDR2 (germline): SGHRS, YFSETQ. CDR3 residues: CASSVTSGVYNEQFF. The CDR3 nucleotides read TGCGCCAGCAGCGTAACTAGCGGGGTTTACAATGAGCAGTTCTTC.

This clonotype has just a few counts. The V gene is TRBV3-1, the J gene TRBJ2-7; unclear D gene. The CDR3 spans 14 residues. Deletions cut 4 bases from V and 0 bases from J, with 10 bases between. Germline V gives CDR1 LGHDT, CDR2 YNNKEL (reference sequence). The CDR3 protein is CASSPGRYSYEQYF. Written as DNA, the CDR3 is TGTGCCAGCAGCCCAGGACGCTACTCCTACGAGCAGTACTTC.

The genes are TRBV20-1 and TRBJ2-7; 7 nucleotides agree with TRBD2. CDR1 and CDR2 (germline): DFQATT, SNEGSKA (reference sequence). The CDR3 contains 15 residues. V lost 5 bases to trimming and J lost 2 bases; unmatched junction nucleotides: 12. The CDR3 is CSAEGGSGWTYEQYF. The CDR3 DNA follows: TGCAGTGCTGAGGGCGGGAGCGGGTGGACCTACGAGCAGTACTTC.

This clonotype has just a few counts. The chain is built from TRBV19 and TRBJ2-2; D call uncertain. The CDR3 has 13 residues. Germline V gives CDR1 LNHDA, CDR2 SQIVND (reference sequence). Trimming took off 6 bases at V and 1 base at J, with 6 bases between the two ends. The DNA of the CDR3 is TGTGCCAGTAGGTGGCAGAACACCGGGGAGCTGTTTTTT. This translates into CASRWQNTGELFF.

Concerning this clonotype itself: A read error may be the cause here, since a much bigger clone is one base away. The CDR3 is CAITMINEQFF. The CDR3, as DNA: TGTGCCATCACAATGATAAATGAGCAGTTCTTC. The genes are TRBV28 and TRBJ2-1; no clear D gene. Germline CDR1 reads MDHEN; CDR2 reads SYDVKM. V was trimmed by 10 bases and J by 7 bases, leaving 11 bases between them. The CDR3 contains 11 residues.

V gene TRBV9 combines with J gene TRBJ2-5, with 8 nucleotides matching TRBD1. CDR1 is SGDLS, CDR2 YYNGEE, per germline. The V gene end was trimmed by 1 base and the J gene end by 5 bases; junction bases not matched to a gene: 10. The CDR3 is 16 residues long. CDR3 DNA: TGTGCCAGCAGCGTATTCGGGCAGGGGGCTCAGGAGACCCAGTACTTC. Residues: CASSVFGQGAQETQYF.

In this sample, this clonotype turned up many times. J is TRBJ2-7 and V is TRBV12-3 or TRBV12-4; D unclear. Trimming removed 4 bases at V and 7 bases at J, with 14 bases between. This CDR3 contains 13 residues. CDR3 residues: CASSSPGSPEQYF. The CDR3 DNA reads TGTGCCAGCAGTTCCCCGGGTTCCCCGGAGCAGTACTTC.

This clonotype was counted only a few times. The chain combines TRBV3-2 with TRBJ2-5; TRBD1, the table's D call, lacks a check against the DNA. TRBV3-2 is a listed pseudogene. This CDR3 region has 13 residues. CDR3 bases: TGTGCCAAAGAGGGACAGATGAAAGAGACCCAGTACTTC. This encodes CAKEGQMKETQYF.

V gene TRBV6-2 or TRBV6-3 combines with J gene TRBJ2-3; D is unclear. The CDR3 length is 14 residues. The V and J ends lost 3 bases and 1 base respectively, with 8 bases between them. Germline V gene data show CDR1 as MNHEY and CDR2 as SVGEGT. The CDR3 is CASSYRGGTDTQYF. CDR3 DNA: TGTGCCAGCAGTTATCGCGGCGGCACAGATACGCAGTATTTT.

The CDR3 DNA sequence: TGCAGCGGGAGCCTGGGACCTCAAGAGACCCAGTACTTC. Encoded protein: CSGSLGPQETQYF. The chain uses TRBV29-1 and TRBJ2-5; D is tentatively TRBD1 or TRBD2 (5 bases each). CDR1 is SQVTM and CDR2 is ANQGSEA in the germline V gene. Trimming removed 7 bases from V and 2 bases from J, with 14 bases in between. The CDR3 loop spans 13 amino acids. Based on the CDR3 plus reference TRBV29-1 and TRBJ2-5, the full variable domain is SAVISQKPSRDICQRGTSLTIQCQVDSQVTMMFWYRQQPGQSLTLIATANQGSEATYESGFVIDKFPISRPNLTFSTLTVSNMSPEDSSIYLCSGSLGPQETQYFGPGTRLLVL.

This clonotype showed up many times. CDR3 protein: CASSATGTSGTYEQYF. In DNA, the CDR3 is TGTGCCAGCAGCGCAACCGGGACTAGCGGGACCTACGAGCAGTACTTC. The chain carries TRBV7-2 and TRBJ2-7, with 13 bases aligning to TRBD2. Looked up from germline, CDR1 is SGHTA and CDR2 is FQGNSA. The CDR3 has 16 amino acids. The V gene end was trimmed by 5 bases and the J gene end by 2 bases; junction bases not matched to a gene: 6.

This clonotype was recorded at least ten times. V is TRBV5-8 and J is TRBJ2-3; a weak D match, TRBD1 (5 bases). The CDR3 runs 15 residues. Per germline, CDR1 SGHTS and CDR2 YDEGEE. V was trimmed by 1 base and J by 3 bases, leaving 12 bases between them. In DNA, the CDR3 is TGTGCCAGCAGCTTGTGGGGCAGAAAAACAGATACGCAGTATTTT. It yields the protein CASSLWGRKTDTQYF.

To note about this clonotype: A much more abundant neighbour one base away suggests this may be a read error. V usage is TRBV11-1 and J usage is TRBJ2-5; maybe TRBD1 (6 bases). CDR1 SGHAT and CDR2 FQDESV come from the germline V gene (reference sequence). The length of the CDR3 is 14 residues. V gave up 5 bases and J gave up 5 bases, with 15 bases separating them. The CDR3 region has the DNA TGTGCCAGCAGCACCCTACAGGGTTTGGAGACCCAGTACTTC. It is translated as CASSTLQGLETQYF.

In regard to this clonotype: A much larger clone differs from this one at a single base, so this may be a read error. The chain recombines TRBV20-1 with TRBJ2-5; D unclear. The CDR3 extends over 13 amino acids. The germline CDR1 and CDR2 sequences are DFQATT and SNEGSKA (reference sequence). Trimming cost V 3 bases and J 1 base, with 9 bases left between them. This chain's CDR3 is CSARLLGQETQYF. For the CDR3, the DNA is TGCAGTGCTAGGTTGCTAGGCCAAGAGACCCAGTACTTC.

This clonotype has more than one count but fewer than ten. A junction end diverges from the germline sequence, so it may reflect a read error. V and J are TRBV28 and TRBJ1-1; 8 bases match TRBD1. Looked up from germline, CDR1 is MDHEN and CDR2 is SYDVKM. This CDR3 has 16 residues. The CDR3 region is CASRAIDRGLNTGAFF. CDR3 nucleotide sequence: TGTGCCAGCAGAGCCATTGACAGGGGATTGAACACTGGAGCTTTCTTT.

This clonotype was picked up a small number of times. V and J are TRBV7-9 and TRBJ2-2; weak D call: TRBD1 (6 bases). V dropped 8 bases and J dropped 6 bases, with 16 bases sitting between them. Germline loops: CDR1 SEHNR, CDR2 FQNEAQ (reference sequence). The CDR3 is made up of 14 amino acids. The CDR3 coding sequence is TGTGCCAGCTACCGGTCCTACAGGGCCGGGGAGCTGTTTTTT. Translation: CASYRSYRAGELFF.

This clonotype was detected many times. The J gene is TRBJ2-3, the V gene TRBV28; TRBD2 matches at 7 bases. Germline-derived CDR1 and CDR2 are MDHEN and SYDVKM. J was trimmed by 4 bases and V by 4 bases; bases with no gene match: 8. This CDR3 is 15 amino acids long. CDR3 sequence (DNA): TGTGCCAGCAGTTCGGTCAGGGAGGGCTCAGATACGCAGTATTTT. Protein: CASSSVREGSDTQYF.

V gene TRBV28 combines with J gene TRBJ2-1; 11 positions agree with TRBD2. The trim removed 7 bases at V and 6 bases at J, leaving 8 bases unmatched. The germline CDR1 and CDR2 sequences are MDHEN and SYDVKM. The length of the CDR3 is 15 residues. The CDR3 DNA reads as TGTGCCAGCACCTTATTAGCGGGAGGGTTCAATGAGCAGTTCTTC. It specifies CASTLLAGGFNEQFF.

In this sample, this clonotype turned up many times. The chain links TRBV20-1 to TRBJ2-1; 8 bases align to TRBD2. Germline V gives CDR1 DFQATT, CDR2 SNEGSKA (reference sequence). The CDR3 runs 14 residues. Losses at the gene ends were 3 bases for V and 0 bases for J; bases not matched to a gene: 1. This chain's CDR3 is CSASGRASYNEQFF. Here the CDR3 DNA reads TGCAGTGCTAGCGGGAGGGCCTCCTACAATGAGCAGTTCTTC.

This clonotype was seen a few times. The chain carries TRBV6-5 and TRBJ2-2, with D possibly TRBD2 on 5 matching bases. The CDR3 is 17 amino acids. V was trimmed by 2 bases and J by 1 base, leaving 14 bases between them. Per the germline V gene, CDR1 is MNHEY and CDR2 is SVGAGI. CDR3 protein: CASSYASQRQNTGELFF. CDR3 bases: TGTGCCAGCAGTTACGCCTCCCAGCGGCAGAACACCGGGGAGCTGTTTTTT.

This clonotype showed up many times. At one end, the junction sequence differs from germline, possibly due to a read error. This chain uses TRBV12-3 or TRBV12-4 with TRBJ1-2; 7 bases agree with TRBD1. CDR3 length equals 13 residues. This chain's CDR3 is CASRLGGAYGYTF. DNA of the CDR3: TGTGCCAGCAGATTAGGGGGCGCCTATGGCTACACCTTC.